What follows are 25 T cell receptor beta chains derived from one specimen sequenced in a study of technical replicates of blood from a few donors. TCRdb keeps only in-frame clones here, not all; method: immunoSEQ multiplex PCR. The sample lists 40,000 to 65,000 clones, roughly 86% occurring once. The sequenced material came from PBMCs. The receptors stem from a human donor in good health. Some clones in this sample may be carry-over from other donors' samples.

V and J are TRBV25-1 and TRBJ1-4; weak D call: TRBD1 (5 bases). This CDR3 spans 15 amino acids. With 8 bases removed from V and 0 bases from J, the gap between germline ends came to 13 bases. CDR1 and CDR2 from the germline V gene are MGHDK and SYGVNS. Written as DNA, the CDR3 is TGTGCCAGCGGGGCCTACAGAGCAACTAATGAAAAACTGTTTTTT. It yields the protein CASGAYRATNEKLFF.

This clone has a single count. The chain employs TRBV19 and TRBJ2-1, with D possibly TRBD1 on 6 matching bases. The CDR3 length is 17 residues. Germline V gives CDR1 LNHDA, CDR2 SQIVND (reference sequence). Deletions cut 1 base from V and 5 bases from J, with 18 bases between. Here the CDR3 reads CASSIGGPTGRHNEQFF. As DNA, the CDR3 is TGTGCCAGTAGTATAGGGGGGCCCACGGGCCGCCACAATGAGCAGTTCTTC. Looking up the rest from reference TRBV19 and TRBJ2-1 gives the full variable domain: DGGITQSPKYLFRKEGQNVTLSCEQNLNHDAMYWYRQDPGQGLRLIYYSQIVNDFQKGDIAEGYSVSREKKESFPLTVTSAQKNPTAFYLCASSIGGPTGRHNEQFFGPGTRLTVL.

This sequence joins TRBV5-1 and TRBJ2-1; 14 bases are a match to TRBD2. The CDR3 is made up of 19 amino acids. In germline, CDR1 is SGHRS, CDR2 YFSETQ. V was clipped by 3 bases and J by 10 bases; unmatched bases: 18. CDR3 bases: TGCGCCAGCAGCTCAACTCCGGGACTAGCGGGAGTAACAAGACAAGAGCAGTTCTTC. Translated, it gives CASSSTPGLAGVTRQEQFF.

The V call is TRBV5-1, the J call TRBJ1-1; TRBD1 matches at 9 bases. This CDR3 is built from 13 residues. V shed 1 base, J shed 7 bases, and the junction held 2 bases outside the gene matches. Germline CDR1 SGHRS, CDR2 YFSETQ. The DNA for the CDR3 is TGCGCCAGCAGCTTGACAGGGGGCCGTGAAGCTTTCTTT. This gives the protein CASSLTGGREAFF.

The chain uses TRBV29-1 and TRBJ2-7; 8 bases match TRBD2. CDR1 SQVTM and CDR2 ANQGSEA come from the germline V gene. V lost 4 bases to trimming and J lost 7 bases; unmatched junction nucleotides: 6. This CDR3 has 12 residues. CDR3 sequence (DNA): TGCAGCGTTGTTTTAACGGGAGGGGAGCAGTACTTC. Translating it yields CSVVLTGGEQYF.

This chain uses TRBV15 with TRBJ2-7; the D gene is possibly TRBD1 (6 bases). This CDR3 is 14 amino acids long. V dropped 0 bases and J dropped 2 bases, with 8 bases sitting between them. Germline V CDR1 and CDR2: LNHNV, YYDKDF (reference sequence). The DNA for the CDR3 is TGTGCCACCAGCAGAGAGGCAGGGGCCTACGAGCAGTACTTC. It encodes CATSREAGAYEQYF.

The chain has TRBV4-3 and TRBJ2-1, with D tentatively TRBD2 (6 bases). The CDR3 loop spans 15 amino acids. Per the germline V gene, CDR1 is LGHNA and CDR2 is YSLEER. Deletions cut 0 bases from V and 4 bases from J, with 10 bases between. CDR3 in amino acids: CASSQEWDSYNEQFF. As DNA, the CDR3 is TGCGCCAGCAGCCAAGAGTGGGACTCGTACAATGAGCAGTTCTTC.

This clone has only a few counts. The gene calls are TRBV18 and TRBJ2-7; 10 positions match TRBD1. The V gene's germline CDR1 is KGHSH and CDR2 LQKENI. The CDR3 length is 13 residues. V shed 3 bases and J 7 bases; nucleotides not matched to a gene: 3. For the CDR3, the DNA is TGTGCCAGCTCACCCGGACAGGGGGGAGAGCAGTACTTC. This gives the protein CASSPGQGGEQYF.

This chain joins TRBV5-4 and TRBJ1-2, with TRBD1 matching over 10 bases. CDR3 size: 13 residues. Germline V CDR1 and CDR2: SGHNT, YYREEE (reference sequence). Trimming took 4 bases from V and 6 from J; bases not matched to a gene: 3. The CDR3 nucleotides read TGTGCCAGCAGCCTCGGACAGGGGGATGGCTACACCTTC. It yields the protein CASSLGQGDGYTF.

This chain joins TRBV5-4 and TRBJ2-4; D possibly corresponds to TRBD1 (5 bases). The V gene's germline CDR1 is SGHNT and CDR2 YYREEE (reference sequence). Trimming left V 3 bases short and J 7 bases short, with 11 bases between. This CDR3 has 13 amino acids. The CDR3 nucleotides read TGTGCCAGCAGCTCCCAGGACACTAACATTCAGTACTTC. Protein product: CASSSQDTNIQYF.

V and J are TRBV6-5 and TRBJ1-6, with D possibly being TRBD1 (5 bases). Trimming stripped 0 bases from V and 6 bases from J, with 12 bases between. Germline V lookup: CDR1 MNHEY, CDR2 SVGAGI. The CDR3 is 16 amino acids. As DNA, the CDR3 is TGTGCCAGCAGTTACTCGCGGGGGTCGACTAATTCACCCCTCCACTTT. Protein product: CASSYSRGSTNSPLHF.

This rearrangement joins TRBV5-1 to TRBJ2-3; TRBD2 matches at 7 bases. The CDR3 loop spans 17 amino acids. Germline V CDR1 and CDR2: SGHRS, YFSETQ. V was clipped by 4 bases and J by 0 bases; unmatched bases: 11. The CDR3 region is CASSRLLGGTSTDTQYF. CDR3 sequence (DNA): TGCGCCAGCAGCCGTCTGTTGGGGGGGACTAGCACAGATACGCAGTATTTT. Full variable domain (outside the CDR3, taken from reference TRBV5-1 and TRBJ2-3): KAGVTQTPRYLIKTRGQQVTLSCSPISGHRSVSWYQQTPGQGLQFLFEYFSETQRNKGNFPGRFSGRQFSNSRSEMNVSTLELGDSALYLCASSRLLGGTSTDTQYFGPGTRLTVL.

CDR3 nucleotide sequence: TGTGCCAGCAGCTTAACAGGGAAAGAGACCCAGTACTTC. It codes for CASSLTGKETQYF. The chain employs TRBV5-8 and TRBJ2-5; perhaps TRBD1 as D (6 bases). With 2 bases removed from V and 3 bases from J, the gap between germline ends came to 8 bases. CDR3 length: 13 amino acids. Germline CDR1 reads SGHTS; CDR2 reads YDEGEE.

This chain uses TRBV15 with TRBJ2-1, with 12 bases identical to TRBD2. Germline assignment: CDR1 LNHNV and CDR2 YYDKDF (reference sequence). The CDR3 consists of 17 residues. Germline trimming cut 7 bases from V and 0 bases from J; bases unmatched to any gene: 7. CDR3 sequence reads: CATILTSGSISYNEQFF. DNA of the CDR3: TGTGCCACCATCCTGACTAGCGGGAGTATCTCCTACAATGAGCAGTTCTTC.

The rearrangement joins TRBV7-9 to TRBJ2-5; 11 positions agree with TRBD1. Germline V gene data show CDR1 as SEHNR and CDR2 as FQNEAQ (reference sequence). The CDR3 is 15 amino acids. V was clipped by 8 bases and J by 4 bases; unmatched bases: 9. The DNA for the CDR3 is TGTGCCAGCTCTGAGGGGGGACAGGGGGGAGAGACCCAGTACTTC. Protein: CASSEGGQGGETQYF.

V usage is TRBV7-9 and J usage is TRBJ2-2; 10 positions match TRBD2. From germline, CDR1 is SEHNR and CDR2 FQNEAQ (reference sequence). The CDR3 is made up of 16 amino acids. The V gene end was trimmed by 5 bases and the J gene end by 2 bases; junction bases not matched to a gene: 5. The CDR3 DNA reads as TGTGCCAGCAGCCCACGGACTAGCGGTAACACCGGGGAGCTGTTTTTT. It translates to CASSPRTSGNTGELFF.

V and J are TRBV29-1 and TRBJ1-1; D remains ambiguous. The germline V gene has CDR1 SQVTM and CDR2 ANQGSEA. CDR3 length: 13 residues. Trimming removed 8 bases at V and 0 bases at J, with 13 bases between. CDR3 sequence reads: CSPRMHLNTEAFF. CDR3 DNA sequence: TGCAGCCCACGCATGCACTTGAACACTGAAGCTTTCTTT.

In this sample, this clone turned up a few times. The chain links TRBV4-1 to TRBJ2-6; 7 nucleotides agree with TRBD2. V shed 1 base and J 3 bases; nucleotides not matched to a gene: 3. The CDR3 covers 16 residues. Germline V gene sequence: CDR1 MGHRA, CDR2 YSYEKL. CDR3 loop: CASSQGLARGANVLTF. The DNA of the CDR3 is TGCGCCAGCAGCCAAGGACTAGCTCGTGGGGCCAACGTCCTGACTTTC.

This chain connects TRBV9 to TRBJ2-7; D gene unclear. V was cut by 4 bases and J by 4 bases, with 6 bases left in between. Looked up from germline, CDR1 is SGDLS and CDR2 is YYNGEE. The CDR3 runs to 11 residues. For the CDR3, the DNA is TGTGCCAGCAGCACAAAGTACGAGCAGTACTTC. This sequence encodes CASSTKYEQYF.

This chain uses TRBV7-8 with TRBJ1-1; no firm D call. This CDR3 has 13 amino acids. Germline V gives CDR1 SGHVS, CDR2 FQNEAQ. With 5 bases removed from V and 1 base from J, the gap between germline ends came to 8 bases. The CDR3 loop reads CASSRGRNTEAFF. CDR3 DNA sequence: TGTGCCAGCAGCCGCGGTAGGAACACTGAAGCTTTCTTT.

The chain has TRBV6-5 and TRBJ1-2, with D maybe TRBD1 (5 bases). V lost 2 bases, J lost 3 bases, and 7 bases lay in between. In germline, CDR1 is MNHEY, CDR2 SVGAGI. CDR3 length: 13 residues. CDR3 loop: CASSYKTDYGYTF. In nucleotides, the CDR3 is TGTGCCAGCAGTTACAAGACAGACTATGGCTACACCTTC.

The CDR3 DNA reads as TGTGCCAGCAGCTACCATGGGACAGCCTACGAGCAGTACTTC. This gives the protein CASSYHGTAYEQYF. The chain recombines TRBV7-2 with TRBJ2-7; 7 nucleotides line up with TRBD1. Germline lookup yields CDR1 SGHTA and CDR2 FQGNSA. This CDR3 is built from 14 residues. The V gene end was trimmed by 4 bases and the J gene end by 2 bases; junction bases not matched to a gene: 5.

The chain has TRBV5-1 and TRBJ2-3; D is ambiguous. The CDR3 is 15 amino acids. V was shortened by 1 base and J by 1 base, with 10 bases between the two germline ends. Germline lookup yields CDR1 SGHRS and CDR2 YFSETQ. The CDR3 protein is CASSLLSDGTDTQYF. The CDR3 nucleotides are TGCGCCAGCAGCTTGTTGTCAGATGGCACAGATACGCAGTATTTT. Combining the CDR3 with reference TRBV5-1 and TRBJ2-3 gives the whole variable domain KAGVTQTPRYLIKTRGQQVTLSCSPISGHRSVSWYQQTPGQGLQFLFEYFSETQRNKGNFPGRFSGRQFSNSRSEMNVSTLELGDSALYLCASSLLSDGTDTQYFGPGTRLTVL.

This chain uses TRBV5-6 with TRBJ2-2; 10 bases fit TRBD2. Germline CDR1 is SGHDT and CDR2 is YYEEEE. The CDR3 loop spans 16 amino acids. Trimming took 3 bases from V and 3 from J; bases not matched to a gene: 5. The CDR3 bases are TGTGCCAGCAGCTCCCTAGCGGGAGCGGACACCGGGGAGCTGTTTTTT. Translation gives CASSSLAGADTGELFF.

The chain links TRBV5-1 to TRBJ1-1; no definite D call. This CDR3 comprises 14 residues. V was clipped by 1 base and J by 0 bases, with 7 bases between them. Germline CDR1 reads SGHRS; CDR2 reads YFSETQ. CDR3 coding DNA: TGCGCCAGCAGCTTGACATCCCTGAACACTGAAGCTTTCTTT. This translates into CASSLTSLNTEAFF.